What follows are 14 T cell receptor beta chains derived from one specimen sequenced in a study of blood T cells in healthy people across ages (dated by TCRdb to 2015 to 2017). Libraries came from 5' RACE. Sequenced on an Illumina HiSeq 2500. A second roughly 7 to 11 cycle PCR used a sample-barcoded 5' primer and a J-beta primer mix. The raw public reads went through TCRdb reprocessing: fastp at Q25, MiXCR clone calling, in-frame beta chains kept. Rows are unified per CDR3 protein, each entry keeping the most common DNA and genes. Recorded for this sample are 850,000 to 1,000,000 distinct CDR3 sequences; 40% to 60% of them occurred a single time. Roughly 12% of the sample goes to the ten largest clones. Sequencing used blood. The receptors were sampled from a man aged 25-45 years in good health.

The chain combines TRBV20-1 with TRBJ2-1; D call uncertain. Germline CDR1 is DFQATT and CDR2 is SNEGSKA (reference sequence). The CDR3 extends over 13 amino acids. V dropped 3 bases and J dropped 11 bases, with 17 bases sitting between them. The CDR3 DNA is TGCAGTGCTAGCGTAATAGGAGCAAACCAGCAGTTCTTC. Amino acids: CSASVIGANQQFF.

The J gene is TRBJ2-3, the V gene TRBV20-1, with 12 bases matching TRBD2. V shed 6 bases, J shed 6 bases, and the junction held 16 bases outside the gene matches. This CDR3 has 17 residues. CDR1 and CDR2 (germline): DFQATT, SNEGSKA (reference sequence). CDR3 nucleotides: TGCAGTGCGGCAACTAGCGGGGGGTCCCCCAGGCGGGATACGCAGTATTTT. Protein product: CSAATSGGSPRRDTQYF.

This clonotype occurred many times. At one boundary the junction diverges from the germline segment, which might be a read error. The gene calls are TRBV27 and TRBJ2-7, with D unresolved. CDR1 and CDR2 (germline): MNHEY, SMNVEV (reference sequence). The CDR3 is made up of 13 amino acids. Here the CDR3 DNA reads TGCGCCAGCAGCCCCGGGTTCTCCTACGAGCAGTACTTC. Protein product: CASSPGFSYEQYF.

This clonotype was seen a handful of times. This chain links TRBV7-2 with TRBJ2-1; D gene ambiguous. The CDR3 is 15 residues long. Deletions cut 2 bases from V and 6 bases from J, with 14 bases between. Germline-derived CDR1 and CDR2 are SGHTA and FQGNSA. The CDR3, as DNA: TGTGCCAGCAGCTTAAACGGCCAGGTGTTCAATGAGCAGTTCTTC. Its protein product is CASSLNGQVFNEQFF.

The gene calls are TRBV11-2 and TRBJ2-7, with unresolved D. Deletions cut 2 bases from V and 7 bases from J, with 21 bases between. The CDR3 is made up of 16 amino acids. From germline, CDR1 is SGHAT and CDR2 FQNNGV. The CDR3 DNA follows: TGTGCCAGCAGCTTATGGTCGGCAGCGTCCTACAATGAGCAGTACTTC. Translated, it gives CASSLWSAASYNEQYF.

The chain recombines TRBV5-1 with TRBJ2-5, with D perhaps matching TRBD1 (6 bases). The CDR3 totals 15 residues. CDR1 SGHRS and CDR2 YFSETQ come from the germline V gene. The V gene lost 4 bases and the J gene lost 0 bases, with 13 bases spanning the gap. CDR3 nucleotide sequence: TGCGCCAGCAGCAATGGGACACCGTACCAAGAGACCCAGTACTTC. Its protein is CASSNGTPYQETQYF.

The genes are TRBV28 and TRBJ1-3, with a possible D match to TRBD1 (6 bases). Germline V lookup: CDR1 MDHEN, CDR2 SYDVKM. V lost 3 bases and J lost 2, with 17 bases in between. There are 17 residues in the CDR3. This CDR3 is CASSFLSRGPAGNTIYF. The CDR3 DNA reads as TGTGCCAGCAGTTTTCTCTCGCGGGGGCCTGCTGGAAACACCATATATTTT.

V usage is TRBV2 and J usage is TRBJ1-2; D not certain. There are 15 residues in the CDR3. Trimming removed 8 bases from V and 1 base from J, with 17 bases in between. Germline V gene lookup returns CDR1 SNHLY and CDR2 FYNNEI. The CDR3 region is CASPTPRTFNYGYTF. CDR3 nucleotide sequence: TGTGCCAGCCCCACGCCGCGGACTTTTAACTATGGCTACACCTTC.

The rearrangement links TRBV14 to TRBJ2-1; a possible D gene is TRBD2 (6 bases). V shed 3 bases and J shed 9 bases, with 12 bases lying between them. The germline V gene has CDR1 SGHDN and CDR2 FVKESK. This CDR3 is built from 13 residues. The CDR3, as DNA: TGTGCCAGCAGCCATCAAAAGGAGGGTGAGCAGTTCTTC. Its translation is CASSHQKEGEQFF.

V is TRBV11-3 and J is TRBJ1-6; D not certain. Trimming left V 2 bases short and J 5 bases short, with 7 bases between. Germline lookup yields CDR1 SGHNT and CDR2 YENEEA. This CDR3 has 14 residues. The chain's CDR3 is CASSLRLNNSPLHF. DNA of the CDR3: TGTGCCAGCAGCTTACGGTTAAATAATTCACCCCTCCACTTT.

This clonotype has more than one count but fewer than ten. J is TRBJ1-2 and V is TRBV5-1, with a weak D call TRBD1 (5 bases). CDR1 and CDR2 (germline): SGHRS, YFSETQ. This CDR3 has 16 amino acids. Trimming pared 0 bases from V and 2 bases from J, leaving 14 bases between. CDR3 DNA: TGCGCCAGCAGCTTGGCCGACAGCTACTTGAACTATGGCTACACCTTC. This gives the protein CASSLADSYLNYGYTF.

V and J are TRBV4-1 and TRBJ2-7; D remains unclear. The CDR3 loop spans 15 amino acids. V was trimmed by 1 base and J by 7 bases, leaving 17 bases between them. Germline V gene sequence: CDR1 MGHRA, CDR2 YSYEKL. In DNA form, the CDR3 reads TGCGCCAGCAGCCAAGTGGCCGTAAAGGGCAATGAGCAGTACTTC. It encodes CASSQVAVKGNEQYF.

This clonotype has at least ten counts. The rearrangement links TRBV7-9 to TRBJ2-1; 7 bases align to TRBD1. J lost 3 bases, V lost 3 bases, and 5 bases had no gene match. The CDR3 sequence is 15 residues long. Looked up from germline, CDR1 is SEHNR and CDR2 is FQNEAQ (reference sequence). CDR3 amino acids: CASSLGQFFYNEQFF. The CDR3 coding sequence is TGTGCCAGCAGCTTGGGACAGTTCTTCTACAATGAGCAGTTCTTC.

Written as DNA, the CDR3 is TGTGCCAGCAGCGAGGTGGGCGGGGGACCCTACGAGCAGTACTTC. Translation gives CASSEVGGGPYEQYF. The genes are TRBV9 and TRBJ2-7, with 7 nucleotides matching TRBD2. Germline loops: CDR1 SGDLS, CDR2 YYNGEE. Losses at the gene ends were 3 bases for V and 2 bases for J; bases not matched to a gene: 8. CDR3 length: 15 amino acids.